The present T cell receptor (beta chain) was sequenced within a study of OX40 agonist ivuxolimab in advanced cancers. The overall study: Dosing consisted of intravenous ivuxolimab at 0.01 to 10 mg/kg every 2 weeks. Patients with prior anti-PD-1, anti-PD-L1 or anti-CTLA-4 therapy were eligible; 35% to 50% had some. Partial responses were recorded for three patients, including one with hepatocellular carcinoma and two with cutaneous melanoma.

General study results and limits: Blood T cells, both CD4+ and CD8+, expanded clonally by week 6 at 0.1 to 3.0 mg/kg.

The protocol was immunoSEQ multiplex PCR, while the TCRdb copy is restricted to in-frame clones and leaves out a portion. The table records 14,000 to 15,000 clones, over 60% of them present only once. In its sample, this clone was seen a few times. The antigen is unknown. The TCR was taken from an adult with an advanced solid tumor such as melanoma, head and neck, liver or kidney cancer. The input for sequencing was CD4+ or CD8+ T cells sorted from blood, taken in a trial of the OX40 agonist ivuxolimab.

CDR3 region: CASSRDRTGRNNEQFF. CDR3 nucleotides: TGCGCCAGCAGCCGGGACCGGACAGGGAGGAACAATGAGCAGTTCTTC. The chain is built from TRBV4-1 and TRBJ2-1; 8 positions agree with TRBD1. The CDR3 extends over 16 amino acids. Germline lookup yields CDR1 MGHRA and CDR2 YSYEKL. Trimming took 4 bases from V and 5 from J; bases not matched to a gene: 10.